Below, 27 T cell receptor beta chains from the same sample are listed, as sequenced in a study of shared clonotypes between healthy human individuals. This table comes from immunoSEQ multiplex PCR, and its TCRdb copy is limited to in-frame clones, with some not included. The sample lists 1.4 million to 1.5 million clones, about 96% occurring once. Sample: naive CD4+ T cells sorted from blood. Subset here: CD45RA+ positively selected. The receptors were gathered from a man aged 25 to 40 in good health.

CDR3 residues: CASSFGLAGDSAKNIQYF. The CDR3 nucleotides are TGTGCCAGCAGCTTTGGACTAGCGGGAGACTCAGCCAAAAACATTCAGTACTTC. The genes are TRBV9 and TRBJ2-4; 13 bases are a match to TRBD2. From germline, CDR1 is SGDLS and CDR2 YYNGEE. The CDR3 runs 18 residues. The junction had 7 bases not matched to a gene; V was cut back by 4 bases and J by 0 bases. Full variable domain (remainder filled in from reference TRBV9 and TRBJ2-4): DSGVTQTPKHLITATGQRVTLRCSPRSGDLSVYWYQQSLDQGLQFLIQYYNGEERAKGNILERFSAQQFPDLHSELNLSSLELGDSALYFCASSFGLAGDSAKNIQYFGAGTRLSVL.

This chain connects TRBV9 to TRBJ2-7, with 7 bases lining up with TRBD2. The germline gives CDR1 SGDLS, CDR2 YYNGEE. V lost 3 bases, J lost 0 bases, and 6 bases stayed unmatched. This CDR3 is 15 amino acids long. The CDR3 here is CASSAGLVPSYEQYF. DNA of the CDR3: TGTGCCAGCAGCGCAGGACTAGTCCCCTCCTACGAGCAGTACTTC.

Details on this clone: At one end the junction does not follow the germline gene, possibly because of a read error. The chain carries TRBV5-1 and TRBJ2-7; D possibly matches TRBD1 or TRBD2 (5 bases each). Germline V lookup: CDR1 SGHRS, CDR2 YFSETQ. There are 14 residues in the CDR3. CDR3 residues: CASRLGGTSYEQYF. CDR3 nucleotide sequence: TGCGCCAGCCGCTTAGGTGGGACCTCCTACGAGCAGTACTTC.

The V and J genes are TRBV5-1 and TRBJ1-1, with TRBD1 matching 12 bases. Germline values: CDR1 SGHRS, CDR2 YFSETQ. V trimming: 2 bases; J trimming: 5 bases; junction bases outside the gene matches: 7. CDR3 size: 16 residues. As DNA, the CDR3 is TGCGCCAGCAGCTTCCGGGACAGGGGGCGGAGAACTGAAGCTTTCTTT. It yields the protein CASSFRDRGRRTEAFF.

The V and J genes are TRBV15 and TRBJ2-1; D is unresolved. The germline V and J ends were trimmed by 0 bases and 0 bases, with 9 bases remaining between them. The CDR3 loop spans 16 amino acids. CDR1 is LNHNV, CDR2 YYDKDF, per germline (reference sequence). The CDR3 coding sequence is TGTGCCACCAGCAGAGAAAGGGTCCGCTCCTACAATGAGCAGTTCTTC. Its protein is CATSRERVRSYNEQFF.

V usage is TRBV11-2 and J usage is TRBJ1-1; 9 nucleotides align to TRBD1. Germline CDR1 reads SGHAT; CDR2 reads FQNNGV. The V and J ends lost 0 bases and 4 bases, in that order; junction bases with no gene match: 9. The CDR3 contains 17 residues. The CDR3 loop is CASSLDRTGEGGTEAFF. DNA of the CDR3: TGTGCCAGCAGCTTAGACCGGACAGGGGAAGGGGGCACTGAAGCTTTCTTT.

Here the CDR3 reads CASSPLGRDYGYTF. CDR3 DNA sequence: TGTGCCAGCAGTCCACTAGGGCGGGACTATGGCTACACCTTC. The rearrangement joins TRBV28 to TRBJ1-2, with unresolved D. This CDR3 contains 14 residues. Germline-derived CDR1 and CDR2 are MDHEN and SYDVKM. Trimming removed 5 bases from V and 3 bases from J, with 13 bases in between.

The V and J genes are TRBV5-6 and TRBJ1-2, with 10 positions matching TRBD1. The CDR3 has 15 amino acids. Germline CDR1 and CDR2: SGHDT and YYEEEE. V dropped 2 bases and J dropped 5; count of bases not matched to a gene: 6. The CDR3 coding sequence is TGTGCCAGCAGCTTACCCCGGGACAGGGGATATGGCTACACCTTC. Translating it yields CASSLPRDRGYGYTF.

V usage is TRBV28 and J usage is TRBJ2-1; 9 bases match TRBD2. CDR3 size: 14 residues. Germline V gene sequence: CDR1 MDHEN, CDR2 SYDVKM. The J segment lost 8 bases and the V segment lost 5 bases, leaving 7 bases of the junction unmatched. The CDR3 is CASSPVLAGYEQFF. DNA of the CDR3: TGTGCCAGCAGTCCCGTCCTAGCGGGATATGAGCAGTTCTTC. Combining the CDR3 with reference TRBV28 and TRBJ2-1 gives the whole variable domain DVKVTQSSRYLVKRTGEKVFLECVQDMDHENMFWYRQDPGLGLRLIYFSYDVKMKEKGDIPEGYSVSREKKERFSLILESASTNQTSMYLCASSPVLAGYEQFFGPGTRLTVL.

The chain links TRBV18 to TRBJ2-7, with 7 positions matching TRBD1. V shed 3 bases and J 0 bases; nucleotides not matched to a gene: 8. This CDR3 contains 16 residues. Looked up from germline, CDR1 is KGHSH and CDR2 is LQKENI. Here the CDR3 reads CASSPAGGRSSYEQYF. CDR3 in DNA: TGTGCCAGCTCACCGGCAGGGGGACGGAGCTCCTACGAGCAGTACTTC.

The V gene is TRBV27, the J gene TRBJ1-3; 7 nucleotides match TRBD1. V trimming: 2 bases; J trimming: 3 bases; junction bases outside the gene matches: 1. The CDR3 loop spans 14 amino acids. Germline V CDR1 and CDR2: MNHEY, SMNVEV (reference sequence). CDR3 protein: CASSLRQGGNTIYF. Written as DNA, the CDR3 is TGTGCCAGCAGTTTAAGACAGGGTGGAAACACCATATATTTT.

The chain combines TRBV28 with TRBJ1-4; tentative D call: TRBD1 (5 bases). The V gene lost 3 bases and the J gene lost 4 bases, with 15 bases spanning the gap. Germline loops: CDR1 MDHEN, CDR2 SYDVKM. This CDR3 has 16 amino acids. CDR3 protein: CASSFESTGDNEKLFF. CDR3 DNA: TGTGCCAGCAGTTTTGAGAGTACGGGGGATAATGAAAAACTGTTTTTT.

On this clone: Other nucleotide sequences from this sample produce the same CDR3. The V call is TRBV5-1, the J call TRBJ2-1; D not certain. Trimming removed 0 bases at V and 1 base at J, with 5 bases between. The germline V gene encodes CDR1 SGHRS and CDR2 YFSETQ. The CDR3 extends over 14 amino acids. CDR3 nucleotides: TGCGCCAGCAGCTTGGACGTATCCTACAATGAGCAGTTCTTC. Translating it yields CASSLDVSYNEQFF.

This clone was observed a single time. The chain links TRBV6-5 to TRBJ1-1; D gene unclear. V was cut by 0 bases and J by 3 bases, with 5 bases left in between. Germline V gene data show CDR1 as MNHEY and CDR2 as SVGAGI. The CDR3 is 13 residues long. The CDR3 coding sequence is TGTGCCAGCAGTTACTCTATGGACACTGAAGCTTTCTTT. Protein: CASSYSMDTEAFF.

Remarks on this clone: One end of the junction does not line up with germline, which may come from a read error. The chain links TRBV5-4 to TRBJ2-7; TRBD2 might be the D (6 bases). Germline V gene lookup returns CDR1 SGHNT and CDR2 YYREEE (reference sequence). This CDR3 contains 14 residues. DNA of the CDR3: TGCGCCAGCAGCCCCGATCGACGGGAGACCGAGCAGTACTTC. Amino acid sequence: CASSPDRRETEQYF. The whole variable domain, filled in from reference TRBV5-4 and TRBJ2-7, reads ETGVTQSPTHLIKTRGQQVTLRCSSQSGHNTVSWYQQALGQGPQFIFQYYREEENGRGNFPPRFSGLQFPNYSSELNVNALELDDSALYLCASSPDRRETEQYFGPGTRLTVT.

This clone was seen only once. The V call is TRBV6-7, the J call TRBJ2-3; 8 nucleotides line up with TRBD1. TRBV6-7 is reported as an ORF; its role is uncertain. The CDR3 extends over 14 amino acids. J gave up 2 bases and V 11 bases, and 9 bases lay outside the gene matches. This chain's CDR3 is CALPTDRDTDTQYF. The CDR3 DNA sequence: TGTGCCCTCCCGACGGACAGGGACACAGATACGCAGTATTTT.

The rearrangement links TRBV6-5 to TRBJ1-4, with 8 bases identical to TRBD1. Trimming at V came to 6 bases and at J to 3 bases, leaving 3 bases not matched to a gene. Germline V gives CDR1 MNHEY, CDR2 SVGAGI. The CDR3 spans 14 residues. CDR3 sequence (DNA): TGTGCCAGCAGAGACAGGGGATCTAATGAAAAACTGTTTTTT. Its translation: CASRDRGSNEKLFF.

The V call is TRBV5-5, the J call TRBJ2-1; 14 positions match TRBD2. The ends lost 4 bases at V and 6 bases at J; junction bases unmatched: 9. The CDR3 spans 17 residues. Germline loops: CDR1 SGHKS, CDR2 YYEKEE (reference sequence). The CDR3 protein is CASSGGGLAGESNEQFF. The CDR3 region has the DNA TGTGCCAGCAGCGGGGGGGGACTAGCGGGAGAGTCCAATGAGCAGTTCTTC.

The chain carries TRBV25-1 and TRBJ2-3, with D possibly TRBD2 on 6 matching bases. The germline V gene has CDR1 MGHDK and CDR2 SYGVNS. V lost 3 bases to trimming and J lost 12 bases, with 13 bases between them. This CDR3 has 12 residues. The CDR3 reads CASSDGGRLQYF. The CDR3 DNA is TGTGCCAGCAGTGACGGGGGACGGTTACAGTATTTT.

J is TRBJ2-2 and V is TRBV5-4; perhaps TRBD1 as D (6 bases). V shed 4 bases and J shed 1 base, with 8 bases lying between them. The germline CDR1 and CDR2 sequences are SGHNT and YYREEE (reference sequence). This CDR3 contains 14 residues. DNA for the CDR3: TGTGCCAGCAGCCAGGGACAGAACACCGGGGAGCTGTTTTTT. The encoded protein is CASSQGQNTGELFF.

The genes are TRBV9 and TRBJ2-2; D possibly uses TRBD1 or TRBD2 (6 bases each). V dropped 0 bases and J dropped 2 bases, with 11 bases sitting between them. This CDR3 has 16 residues. The V gene's germline CDR1 is SGDLS and CDR2 YYNGEE. Here the CDR3 DNA reads TGTGCCAGCAGCGTAGAAGGGGGGTTTAACACCGGGGAGCTGTTTTTT. As protein: CASSVEGGFNTGELFF.

This chain joins TRBV6-1 and TRBJ2-3; 11 nucleotides match TRBD1. This CDR3 has 15 residues. Germline V CDR1 and CDR2: MNHNS, SASEGT. J lost 4 bases, V lost 6 bases, and 6 bases had no gene match. CDR3 loop: CASSRPDRGPDTQYF. The CDR3 DNA reads as TGTGCCAGCAGCCGACCGGACAGGGGGCCAGATACGCAGTATTTT.

The rearrangement links TRBV30 to TRBJ1-4; D call uncertain. V lost 1 base to trimming and J lost 3 bases, with 6 bases between them. The CDR3 runs to 13 residues. Germline CDR1 GTSNPN, CDR2 SVGIG (reference sequence). This chain's CDR3 is CAWSGDSNEKLFF. The DNA of the CDR3 is TGTGCCTGGAGTGGTGACTCTAATGAAAAACTGTTTTTT.

This rearrangement joins TRBV2 to TRBJ1-1; TRBD1 matches at 7 bases. V was clipped by 3 bases and J by 5 bases; unmatched bases: 9. The CDR3 loop spans 15 amino acids. Germline V CDR1 and CDR2: SNHLY, FYNNEI. CDR3 amino acids: CASSETTGPGTEAFF. CDR3 nucleotides: TGTGCCAGCAGTGAGACGACAGGGCCGGGGACTGAAGCTTTCTTT.

The rearrangement uses TRBV11-1 and TRBJ2-1; 8 bases map to TRBD2. V dropped 5 bases and J dropped 0; count of bases not matched to a gene: 6. Germline V gives CDR1 SGHAT, CDR2 FQDESV (reference sequence). The CDR3 loop spans 16 amino acids. The CDR3 region is CASSRLAGSSYNEQFF. CDR3 coding DNA: TGTGCCAGCAGCCGGCTAGCGGGTAGCTCCTACAATGAGCAGTTCTTC.

The chain carries TRBV18 and TRBJ2-7, with a tentative D call TRBD2 (5 bases). The CDR3 covers 16 residues. The V end lost 6 bases, the J end lost 7 bases, and 25 bases lay between the germline ends. Germline CDR1 and CDR2: KGHSH and LQKENI. CDR3 DNA: TGTGCCAGCTCGGCCGACGCGGCCGCCCGGGCGGGTGAGCAGTACTTC. This gives the protein CASSADAAARAGEQYF.

The rearrangement links TRBV7-2 to TRBJ2-1; D uncertain. CDR1 and CDR2 (germline): SGHTA, FQGNSA. Trimming pared 1 base from V and 13 bases from J, leaving 14 bases between. The CDR3 length is 13 residues. In nucleotides, the CDR3 is TGTGCCAGCAGCTTAGGTTTCTTTAGGCCTCAGTTCTTC. This sequence encodes CASSLGFFRPQFF.